This is a list of T cell receptor beta chains from one sample in a study of cytomegalovirus exposure and HLA in healthy donors. Only in-frame clones appear in the TCRdb table, and some are missing; sequencing was by immunoSEQ multiplex PCR. The table lists about 200,000 clones, roughly 84% of them singletons. The sample was PBMCs. The receptors here all came from a middle-aged man in good health and CMV-seronegative. Both conserved end residues are part of each CDR3. Fields, in order: J gene, V gene, clone size, D gene, CDR3 DNA, CDR3 protein. A D gene is named only where the DNA matches it firmly. Size tells how often a clone was seen (once, few, many) or the class of an expanded clone, and some rows leave it out.

J gene: TRBJ2-1; V gene: TRBV6-5; clone size: .; D gene: TRBD2; CDR3 DNA: TGTGCCAGCAGTTCCGGGACTAGCTACGATGAGCAGTTCTTC; CDR3 protein: CASSSGTSYDEQFF
J gene: TRBJ2-3; V gene: TRBV28; clone size: .; D gene: TRBD2; CDR3 DNA: TGTGCCAGCAGTTTCTTACTAGCGGGAGAGGGGGATACGCAGTATTTT; CDR3 protein: CASSFLLAGEGDTQYF
J gene: TRBJ2-3; V gene: TRBV21-1; clone size: .; D gene: .; CDR3 DNA: TGTGCCAGCAGCAAAGAAAAGCGGGAGGGCACAGATACGCAGTATTTT; CDR3 protein: CASSKEKREGTDTQYF
J gene: TRBJ2-5; V gene: TRBV6-1; clone size: .; D gene: TRBD2; CDR3 DNA: TGTGCCAGCAGCCGGACTAGACAAGAGACCCAGTACTTC; CDR3 protein: CASSRTRQETQYF
J gene: TRBJ2-1; V gene: TRBV2; clone size: .; D gene: TRBD1; CDR3 DNA: TGTGCCAGCAGTGATCCGGGACAGGGGGTCAATGAGCAGTTCTTC; CDR3 protein: CASSDPGQGVNEQFF
J gene: TRBJ1-1; V gene: TRBV6-1; clone size: .; D gene: TRBD1; CDR3 DNA: TGTGCCAGCAATCCCACTGGGACAGGGGTTACTGAAGCTTTCTTT; CDR3 protein: CASNPTGTGVTEAFF
J gene: TRBJ2-1; V gene: TRBV27; clone size: .; D gene: TRBD1; CDR3 DNA: TGTGCCAGCAGTCCCGGGACAGGGTCCTACAATGAGCAGTTCTTC; CDR3 protein: CASSPGTGSYNEQFF
J gene: TRBJ1-5; V gene: TRBV6-5; clone size: .; D gene: .; CDR3 DNA: TGTGCCAGCAGTTACTCGGCAGGGAGCAATCAGCCCCAGCATTTT; CDR3 protein: CASSYSAGSNQPQHF
J gene: TRBJ1-2; V gene: TRBV18; clone size: .; D gene: .; CDR3 DNA: TGTGCCAGCTCACCGGACAGAGCTAACTATGGCTACACCTTC; CDR3 protein: CASSPDRANYGYTF
J gene: TRBJ1-5; V gene: TRBV19; clone size: .; D gene: TRBD1; CDR3 DNA: TGTGCCAGTAGTATAGAAGGCCCGGTCCAGGGGGATAATCAGCCCCAGCATTTT; CDR3 protein: CASSIEGPVQGDNQPQHF
J gene: TRBJ2-3; V gene: TRBV4-2; clone size: .; D gene: TRBD2; CDR3 DNA: TGTGCCAGCAGCCAAGAGTTTAGCGGGAAAGCAGATACGCAGTATTTT; CDR3 protein: CASSQEFSGKADTQYF
J gene: TRBJ2-3; V gene: TRBV7-9; clone size: .; D gene: .; CDR3 DNA: TGTGCCAGCAGCCCAGAGGTGGATACGCAGTATTTT; CDR3 protein: CASSPEVDTQYF
J gene: TRBJ1-2; V gene: TRBV27; clone size: .; D gene: TRBD1; CDR3 DNA: TGTGCCAGCAGCTCCGGGACAGGATGGTATGGCTACACCTTC; CDR3 protein: CASSSGTGWYGYTF
J gene: TRBJ2-7; V gene: TRBV7-3; clone size: few; D gene: TRBD1; CDR3 DNA: TGTGCCAGCAGCTCCGGGACAGGGCTCCTCGAGCAGTACTTC; CDR3 protein: CASSSGTGLLEQYF
J gene: TRBJ1-1; V gene: TRBV27; clone size: .; D gene: .; CDR3 DNA: TGTGCCAGCAGTCCGAACAGGGCCAAGTCCACTGAAGCTTTCTTT; CDR3 protein: CASSPNRAKSTEAFF
J gene: TRBJ1-2; V gene: TRBV29-1; clone size: .; D gene: .; CDR3 DNA: TGCAGCGTTGAAAACAGTTACTATGGCTACACCTTC; CDR3 protein: CSVENSYYGYTF
J gene: TRBJ1-2; V gene: TRBV6-1; clone size: .; D gene: TRBD1; CDR3 DNA: TGTGCCAGCAGTCTGACAGGGGACGGGGGGTATGGCTACACCTTC; CDR3 protein: CASSLTGDGGYGYTF
J gene: TRBJ2-7; V gene: TRBV7-2; clone size: .; D gene: .; CDR3 DNA: TGTGCCAGCAGCTTCCGGACATTGTACGAGCAGTACTTC; CDR3 protein: CASSFRTLYEQYF
J gene: TRBJ1-5; V gene: TRBV10-3; clone size: .; D gene: TRBD1; CDR3 DNA: TGTGCCATCAGCCGAGGACAGGGAGAGGCCGATCAGCCCCAGCATTTT; CDR3 protein: CAISRGQGEADQPQHF
J gene: TRBJ1-6; V gene: TRBV28; clone size: .; D gene: .; CDR3 DNA: TGTGCCAGCAGTAGGCCAGTAGGGGATAATTCACCCCTCCACTTT; CDR3 protein: CASSRPVGDNSPLHF
J gene: TRBJ2-7; V gene: TRBV28; clone size: .; D gene: TRBD2; CDR3 DNA: TGTGCCAGCAGACAACTAGCGGGAGACTACGACGAGCAGTACTTC; CDR3 protein: CASRQLAGDYDEQYF
J gene: TRBJ1-1; V gene: TRBV7-9; clone size: .; D gene: .; CDR3 DNA: TGTGCCAGCAGCCCCCAGCGGGCATGGGAGATGAACACTGAAGCTTTCTTT; CDR3 protein: CASSPQRAWEMNTEAFF
J gene: TRBJ1-4; V gene: TRBV6-5; clone size: .; D gene: TRBD1; CDR3 DNA: TGTGCCAGCAGTTACTCAGGGACAGGGGGAGAAAAACTGTTTTTT; CDR3 protein: CASSYSGTGGEKLFF
J gene: TRBJ1-5; V gene: TRBV10-1; clone size: few; D gene: .; CDR3 DNA: TGCGCCAGCAGTGAGATAGGCAATCAGCCCCAGCATTTT; CDR3 protein: CASSEIGNQPQHF
J gene: TRBJ2-4; V gene: TRBV5-6; clone size: .; D gene: .; CDR3 DNA: TGTGCCAGCAGCTTGACCAGGGTCAGGAACATTCAGTACTTC; CDR3 protein: CASSLTRVRNIQYF
J gene: TRBJ1-1; V gene: TRBV27; clone size: once; D gene: TRBD1; CDR3 DNA: TGTGCCAGCAGTTCCCCGGGACAGGGAGGGAGGAACACTGAAGCTTTCTTT; CDR3 protein: CASSSPGQGGRNTEAFF
J gene: TRBJ2-3; V gene: TRBV4-2; clone size: .; D gene: TRBD2; CDR3 DNA: TGTGCCAGCAGCCAAGCCGGGACTAGGGGCACAGATACGCAGTATTTT; CDR3 protein: CASSQAGTRGTDTQYF
J gene: TRBJ2-7; V gene: TRBV11-2; clone size: .; D gene: TRBD2; CDR3 DNA: TGTGCCAGCAGCTATGTAGCGGGAGGGCCAGGCGAGCAGTACTTC; CDR3 protein: CASSYVAGGPGEQYF
J gene: TRBJ1-1; V gene: TRBV6-4; clone size: once; D gene: .; CDR3 DNA: TGTGCCAGCAGGGCACAAGCCGGGGTCCTCACTGAAGCTTTCTTT; CDR3 protein: CASRAQAGVLTEAFF
J gene: TRBJ2-2; V gene: TRBV5-1; clone size: .; D gene: TRBD2; CDR3 DNA: TGCGCCAGCAGCTTGGAGATAGCGGGCACCGGGGAGCTGTTTTTT; CDR3 protein: CASSLEIAGTGELFF
J gene: TRBJ2-7; V gene: TRBV6-5; clone size: once; D gene: TRBD2; CDR3 DNA: TGTGCCAGCAGGGCTAGCGGGAGGTCCTACGAGCAGTACTTC; CDR3 protein: CASRASGRSYEQYF
J gene: TRBJ2-7; V gene: TRBV5-1; clone size: once; D gene: TRBD1; CDR3 DNA: TGCGCCAGCAGCTTTGGACAGGGGGGAACCTACGAGCAGTACTTC; CDR3 protein: CASSFGQGGTYEQYF
J gene: TRBJ2-5; V gene: TRBV30; clone size: .; D gene: TRBD2; CDR3 DNA: TGTGCCTGGCTACTAGCGGGAGGGATGAAGACCCAGTACTTC; CDR3 protein: CAWLLAGGMKTQYF
J gene: TRBJ2-7; V gene: TRBV27; clone size: .; D gene: TRBD1; CDR3 DNA: TGTGCCAGCAGTCCGGGACAGGGATGGAGCTCCTACGAGCAGTACTTC; CDR3 protein: CASSPGQGWSSYEQYF
J gene: TRBJ2-1; V gene: TRBV9; clone size: .; D gene: .; CDR3 DNA: TGTGCCAGCAGCGAACGGGACACTTACAATGAGCAGTTCTTC; CDR3 protein: CASSERDTYNEQFF
J gene: TRBJ2-3; V gene: TRBV10-3; clone size: few; D gene: .; CDR3 DNA: TGTGCCATCAGTGAAAAACTAGCTGACACAGATACGCAGTATTTT; CDR3 protein: CAISEKLADTDTQYF
J gene: TRBJ2-7; V gene: TRBV28; clone size: .; D gene: TRBD2; CDR3 DNA: TGTGCCAGCAGACAAGGGACTAGCGGCTACGAGCAGTACTTC; CDR3 protein: CASRQGTSGYEQYF
J gene: TRBJ2-7; V gene: TRBV5-1; clone size: once; D gene: TRBD2; CDR3 DNA: TGCGCCAGCAGCCCCAACCCGGGACTAGCGACTTACGAGCAGTACTTC; CDR3 protein: CASSPNPGLATYEQYF
J gene: TRBJ1-2; V gene: TRBV6-5; clone size: once; D gene: TRBD1; CDR3 DNA: TGTGCCAGCAGTGAACAGGACAGGAACTATGGCTACACCTTC; CDR3 protein: CASSEQDRNYGYTF
J gene: TRBJ2-7; V gene: TRBV7-3; clone size: .; D gene: TRBD1; CDR3 DNA: TGTGCCAGCAGCCCAGGGACAGGCTACTACGAGCAGTACTTC; CDR3 protein: CASSPGTGYYEQYF
J gene: TRBJ2-7; V gene: TRBV5-4; clone size: .; D gene: TRBD1; CDR3 DNA: TGTGCCAGCAGCTTCCAGGGGGCGCAAGGCGAGCAGTACTTC; CDR3 protein: CASSFQGAQGEQYF
J gene: TRBJ1-1; V gene: TRBV16; clone size: .; D gene: TRBD1; CDR3 DNA: TGTGCCAGCAGCCATCTCCGGGACAGGGGCCCCGGTGGCACTGAAGCTTTCTTT; CDR3 protein: CASSHLRDRGPGGTEAFF